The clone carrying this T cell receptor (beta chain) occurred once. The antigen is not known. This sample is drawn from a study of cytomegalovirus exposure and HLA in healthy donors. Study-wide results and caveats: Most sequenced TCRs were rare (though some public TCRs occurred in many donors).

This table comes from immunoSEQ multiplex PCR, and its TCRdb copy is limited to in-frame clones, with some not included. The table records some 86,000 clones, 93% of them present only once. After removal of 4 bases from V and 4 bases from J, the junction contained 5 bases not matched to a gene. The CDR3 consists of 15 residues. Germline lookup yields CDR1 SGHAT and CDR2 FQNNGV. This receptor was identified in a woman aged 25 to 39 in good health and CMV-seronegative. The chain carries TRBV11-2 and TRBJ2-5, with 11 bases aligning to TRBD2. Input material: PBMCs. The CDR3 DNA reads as TGTGCCAGCAGCTCGACTAGCGGGATTCGAGAGACCCAGTACTTC. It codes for CASSSTSGIRETQYF.